A selection of T cell receptor beta chains follows, all from one sample in a study of naive and memory T cell subsets. TCRdb itself ran the 5' RACE reads through MiXCR, one entry per CDR3 protein. The sample lists 50,000 or so distinct CDR3 sequences, 7% to 8.5% occurring once. The receptors were sampled from a male donor in good health. Each CDR3 is given with its conserved first and last residue. A D gene is named only where the DNA matches it firmly. Clone size is given for some rows only: seen once, a few or many times, or a class if the clone is expanded.

v_call: TRBV27
d_call: .
j_call: TRBJ2-6
clone_size: many
cdr3_aa: CASSFLSARGYTSGANVLTF
cdr3_nt: TGTGCCAGCAGTTTCTTATCGGCCCGGGGCTATACCTCTGGGGCCAACGTCCTGACTTTC

v_call: TRBV6-5
d_call: .
j_call: TRBJ2-7
clone_size: .
cdr3_aa: CASSYSNGGAYEQYF
cdr3_nt: TGTGCCAGCAGTTACTCGAACGGGGGCGCCTACGAGCAGTACTTC

v_call: TRBV18
d_call: .
j_call: TRBJ1-2
clone_size: few
cdr3_aa: CASSPPDALYGYTF
cdr3_nt: TGTGCCAGCTCACCGCCCGACGCACTCTATGGCTACACCTTC

v_call: TRBV6-5
d_call: TRBD1
j_call: TRBJ2-2
clone_size: .
cdr3_aa: CASSYSTGVTGELFF
cdr3_nt: TGTGCCAGCAGTTACTCGACAGGGGTGACCGGGGAGCTGTTTTTT

v_call: TRBV5-1
d_call: .
j_call: TRBJ1-1
clone_size: many
cdr3_aa: CASSLVVGGDTEAFF
cdr3_nt: TGCGCCAGCAGCTTAGTCGTTGGTGGGGATACTGAAGCTTTCTTT

v_call: TRBV29-1
d_call: .
j_call: TRBJ2-7
clone_size: .
cdr3_aa: CSASDSYEQYF
cdr3_nt: TGCAGCGCCTCGGACTCCTACGAGCAGTACTTC

v_call: TRBV10-2
d_call: TRBD2
j_call: TRBJ2-1
clone_size: many
cdr3_aa: CASSEFGSGKGISSYNEQFF
cdr3_nt: TGCGCCAGCAGTGAGTTCGGTAGCGGGAAGGGGATAAGCTCCTACAATGAGCAGTTCTTC

v_call: TRBV7-6
d_call: TRBD2
j_call: TRBJ2-1
clone_size: .
cdr3_aa: CASSSLSLSGLAGVGPYNEQFF
cdr3_nt: TGTGCCAGCAGCTCCCTTTCCCTTTCGGGACTAGCGGGAGTGGGGCCCTACAATGAGCAGTTCTTC

v_call: TRBV20-1
d_call: TRBD1
j_call: TRBJ1-1
clone_size: many
cdr3_aa: CSADPAGRTGGFITFF
cdr3_nt: TGCAGTGCTGACCCCGCGGGGCGGACAGGGGGCTTTATAACTTTCTTT

v_call: TRBV7-9
d_call: .
j_call: TRBJ2-1
clone_size: many
cdr3_aa: CASRRGVPTTGTEAYNEQFF
cdr3_nt: TGTGCCAGCAGGAGGGGGGTACCGACTACCGGGACCGAGGCTTACAATGAGCAGTTCTTC

v_call: TRBV7-2
d_call: TRBD2
j_call: TRBJ2-1
clone_size: .
cdr3_aa: CASSLVGLAGIPTYNEQFF
cdr3_nt: TGTGCCAGCAGCTTAGTGGGACTAGCGGGCATACCCACCTACAATGAGCAGTTCTTC

v_call: TRBV30
d_call: TRBD2
j_call: TRBJ2-7
clone_size: many
cdr3_aa: CASTRGLAGTYEQYF
cdr3_nt: TGTGCCTCGACTCGAGGGCTAGCGGGAACCTACGAGCAGTACTTC

v_call: TRBV7-2
d_call: .
j_call: TRBJ2-7
clone_size: many
cdr3_aa: CASSTQRGEQYF
cdr3_nt: TGTGCCAGCAGCACCCAAAGGGGCGAGCAGTACTTC

v_call: TRBV7-8
d_call: TRBD1
j_call: TRBJ1-1
clone_size: many
cdr3_aa: CASSWGQGANTEAFF
cdr3_nt: TGTGCCAGCAGCTGGGGACAGGGGGCCAACACTGAAGCTTTCTTT

v_call: TRBV11-2
d_call: TRBD2
j_call: TRBJ2-3
clone_size: .
cdr3_aa: CASSSGLAGGLSDTQYF
cdr3_nt: TGTGCCAGCAGCTCCGGACTAGCGGGAGGGCTGTCAGATACGCAGTATTTT

v_call: TRBV5-1
d_call: .
j_call: TRBJ2-2
clone_size: many
cdr3_aa: CASSFRGPDTGELFF
cdr3_nt: TGCGCCAGCAGCTTCAGGGGCCCCGACACCGGGGAGCTGTTTTTT

v_call: TRBV12-3/TRBV12-4
d_call: .
j_call: TRBJ2-2
clone_size: few
cdr3_aa: CASNSDGTLVGGELFF
cdr3_nt: TGTGCCAGCAATTCCGACGGGACCCTCGTTGGCGGGGAGCTGTTTTTT

v_call: TRBV19
d_call: TRBD1
j_call: TRBJ2-3
clone_size: .
cdr3_aa: CATNRGSSTDTQYF
cdr3_nt: TGTGCCACCAACAGGGGCTCAAGCACAGATACGCAGTATTTT

v_call: TRBV3-1
d_call: TRBD2
j_call: TRBJ2-3
clone_size: .
cdr3_aa: CASSQVRASGGLPTDTQYF
cdr3_nt: TGTGCCAGCAGCCAAGTCAGGGCTAGCGGGGGGCTGCCCACAGATACGCAGTATTTT

v_call: TRBV5-5
d_call: .
j_call: TRBJ2-7
clone_size: few
cdr3_aa: CASSSSWGEDEQYF
cdr3_nt: TGTGCCAGCAGCTCATCCTGGGGGGAGGACGAGCAGTACTTC

v_call: TRBV20-1
d_call: .
j_call: TRBJ2-3
clone_size: .
cdr3_aa: CSAYRMGGPTDTQYF
cdr3_nt: TGCAGTGCCTACAGGATGGGGGGGCCTACAGATACGCAGTATTTT

v_call: TRBV20-1
d_call: TRBD1
j_call: TRBJ2-3
clone_size: .
cdr3_aa: CSASHPGQATDTQYF
cdr3_nt: TGCAGTGCTAGTCATCCGGGACAGGCCACAGATACGCAGTATTTT

v_call: TRBV5-1
d_call: TRBD1
j_call: TRBJ2-5
clone_size: many
cdr3_aa: CASSKGQGQETQYF
cdr3_nt: TGCGCCAGCAGCAAAGGACAGGGGCAAGAGACCCAGTACTTC

v_call: TRBV10-3
d_call: TRBD2
j_call: TRBJ2-1
clone_size: many
cdr3_aa: CAISAGTSPTYNEQFF
cdr3_nt: TGTGCCATCAGTGCCGGGACTAGCCCTACCTACAATGAGCAGTTCTTC

v_call: TRBV7-7
d_call: .
j_call: TRBJ1-3
clone_size: many
cdr3_aa: CASSSTPEPGLSGNTIYF
cdr3_nt: TGTGCCAGCAGCTCAACGCCTGAGCCGGGACTCTCTGGAAACACCATATATTTT